Given below is one TCR beta chain in context. This entry belongs to a study of cytomegalovirus exposure and HLA in healthy donors. Overall study: Earlier work reported 90 million to 120 million unique TCR beta sequences from about 180 million T cells.

Donors counted as nominally healthy when sampled, yet unrecorded immune exposures were likely. The CDR3 totals 16 residues. V was cut by 4 bases and J by 6 bases, with 20 bases left in between. Germline CDR1 is SGHNT and CDR2 is YYREEE (reference sequence). Primers included in the PCR were 60 Vbeta and 13 Jbeta primers. Per the original methods: A later analysis counted around 80 million unique TCR beta chains, around 10 million shared. Only in-frame clones appear in the TCRdb table, and some are missing; sequencing was by immunoSEQ multiplex PCR. The D gene and trimming were derived from the DNA, and the V and J assignments and clone size from that table. The table lists about 200,000 clones.

This sequence was found in a boy younger than 18 in good health and CMV-seronegative. Sequencing was carried out using PBMCs. The chain is built from TRBV5-4 and TRBJ2-1; tentative D call: TRBD1 (6 bases). DNA of the CDR3: TGTGCCAGCAGCCTCGGGGCAGGGGATAATCGCAATGAGCAGTTCTTC. It specifies CASSLGAGDNRNEQFF.